This T cell receptor (beta chain) was recorded in a study of T cell repertoires in cytomegalovirus infection. Turning to the study itself: Signatures in public TCR beta sequences pointed to both CMV infection and matching HLA type.

TCRdb called the reads again in MiXCR, with one record for every CDR3 protein. The sample shows 290,000 or so distinct CDR3 sequences, about 9.1% of them seen only once. This CDR3 spans 14 amino acids. CDR1 is MRHNA and CDR2 is SNTAGT in the germline V gene. V lost 0 bases and J lost 4; bases outside the gene matches: 2. Study findings and constraints: Ex vivo responses were dominated by HLA-C-restricted CMV-specific TCR beta clonotypes.

Concerning this clonotype: Antigen specificity is unknown.

The rearrangement joins TRBV6-4 to TRBJ1-1; 7 nucleotides align to TRBD1. Sequenced material: PBMCs. The TCR sequence derives from a human donor in good health (CMV status not recorded). Some clones in this sample may be carry-over from other donors' samples. The CDR3 loop reads CASSDSGDSTEAFF. For the CDR3, the DNA is TGTGCCAGCAGTGACTCGGGGGACAGCACTGAAGCTTTCTTT.